The sequence of this T cell receptor beta chain was determined in a study of identical twins. Each cDNA held unique molecular identifiers, and template switching gave it a universal primer site. TCRdb reanalysed the 5' RACE reads using MiXCR and keeps one entry per CDR3 protein. In the table there are nearly 250,000 distinct CDR3 sequences, approximately 7% of which are singletons. Everyone who gave samples was a healthy Caucasian. A word on this clonotype: What it recognizes is unknown.

CDR1 and CDR2 (germline): SGHVS, FNYEAQ. This CDR3 is 13 amino acids long. Deletions cut 5 bases from V and 5 bases from J, with 12 bases between. Overall study results and limits: Those out-of-frame alpha sequences shared by twins showed an excess of low generation probability.

This sample was also put to use in a study of yellow fever vaccine responses in identical twins.

This chain joins TRBV7-6 and TRBJ2-5; no firm D call. The clonotype was recovered from a woman between 18 and 30 years old in good health. The specimen was memory (CD45RO+) T cells sorted from blood. CDR3 DNA sequence: TGTGCCAGCAGCGTCGGACGGCTGGAGACCCAGTACTTC. Its translation is CASSVGRLETQYF.